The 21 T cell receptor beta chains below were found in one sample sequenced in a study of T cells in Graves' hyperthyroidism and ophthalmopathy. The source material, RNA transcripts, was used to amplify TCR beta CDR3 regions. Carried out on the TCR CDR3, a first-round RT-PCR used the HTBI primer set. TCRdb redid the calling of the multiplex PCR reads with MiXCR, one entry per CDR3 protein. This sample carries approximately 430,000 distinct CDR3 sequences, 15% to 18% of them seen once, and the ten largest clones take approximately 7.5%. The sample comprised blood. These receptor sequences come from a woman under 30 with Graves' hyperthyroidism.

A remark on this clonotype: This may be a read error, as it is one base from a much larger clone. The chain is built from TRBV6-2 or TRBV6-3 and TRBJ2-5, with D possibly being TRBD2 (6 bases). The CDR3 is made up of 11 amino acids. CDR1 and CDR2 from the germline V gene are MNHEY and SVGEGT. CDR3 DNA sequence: TGTGCCAGCAGCCGCGGGGAGATCCAGTACTTC. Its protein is CASSRGEIQYF.

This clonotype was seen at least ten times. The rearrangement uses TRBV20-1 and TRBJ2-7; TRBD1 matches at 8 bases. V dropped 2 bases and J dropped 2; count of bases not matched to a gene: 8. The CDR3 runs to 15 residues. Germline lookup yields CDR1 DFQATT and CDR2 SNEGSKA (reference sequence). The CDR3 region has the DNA TGCAGTGCTAGACCGTGGACAGGGCTCCCCTACGAGCAGTACTTC. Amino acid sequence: CSARPWTGLPYEQYF.

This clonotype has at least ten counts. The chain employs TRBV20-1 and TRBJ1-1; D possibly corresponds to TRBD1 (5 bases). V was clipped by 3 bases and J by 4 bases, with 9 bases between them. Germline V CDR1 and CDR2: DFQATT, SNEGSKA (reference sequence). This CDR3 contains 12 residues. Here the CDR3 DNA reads TGCAGTGCTAGTATCGGGGGCACTGAAGCTTTCTTT. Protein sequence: CSASIGGTEAFF.

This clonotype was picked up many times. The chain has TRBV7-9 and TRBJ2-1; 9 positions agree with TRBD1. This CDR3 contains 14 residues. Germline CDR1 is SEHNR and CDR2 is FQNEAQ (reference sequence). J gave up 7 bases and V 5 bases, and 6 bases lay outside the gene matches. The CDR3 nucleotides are TGTGCCAGCAGCACCGGGACAGGGCTTAATGAGCAGTTCTTC. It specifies CASSTGTGLNEQFF. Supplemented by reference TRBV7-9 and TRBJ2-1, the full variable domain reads DTGVSQNPRHKITKRGQNVTFRCDPISEHNRLYWYRQTLGQGPEFLTYFQNEAQLEKSRLLSDRFSAERPKGSFSTLEIQRTEQGDSAMYLCASSTGTGLNEQFFGPGTRLTVL.

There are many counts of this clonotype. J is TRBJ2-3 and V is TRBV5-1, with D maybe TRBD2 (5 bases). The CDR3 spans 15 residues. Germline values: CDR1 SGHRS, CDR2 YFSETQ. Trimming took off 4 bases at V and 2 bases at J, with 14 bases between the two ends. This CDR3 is CASSLPASNTDTQYF. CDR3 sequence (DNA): TGCGCCAGCAGCCTTCCGGCTAGCAACACAGATACGCAGTATTTT. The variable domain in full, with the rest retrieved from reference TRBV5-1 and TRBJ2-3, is KAGVTQTPRYLIKTRGQQVTLSCSPISGHRSVSWYQQTPGQGLQFLFEYFSETQRNKGNFPGRFSGRQFSNSRSEMNVSTLELGDSALYLCASSLPASNTDTQYFGPGTRLTVL.

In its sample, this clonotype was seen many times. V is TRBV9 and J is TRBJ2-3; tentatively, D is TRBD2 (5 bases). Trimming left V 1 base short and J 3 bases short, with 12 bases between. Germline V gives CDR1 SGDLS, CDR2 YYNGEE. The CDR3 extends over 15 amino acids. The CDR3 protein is CASSVRDGGTDTQYF. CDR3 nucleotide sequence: TGTGCCAGCAGCGTAAGAGATGGAGGTACAGATACGCAGTATTTT.

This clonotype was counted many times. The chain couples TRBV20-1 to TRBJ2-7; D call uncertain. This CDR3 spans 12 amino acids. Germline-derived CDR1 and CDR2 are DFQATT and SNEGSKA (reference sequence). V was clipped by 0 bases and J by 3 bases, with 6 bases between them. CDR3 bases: TGCAGTGCTAGAGATTTGGACTACGAGCAGTACTTC. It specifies CSARDLDYEQYF.

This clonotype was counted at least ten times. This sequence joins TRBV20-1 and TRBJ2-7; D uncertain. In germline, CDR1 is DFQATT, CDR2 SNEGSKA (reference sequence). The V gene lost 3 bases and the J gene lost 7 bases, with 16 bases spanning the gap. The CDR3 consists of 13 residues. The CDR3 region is CSASWALSGEQYF. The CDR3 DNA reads TGCAGTGCTAGTTGGGCTTTAAGTGGGGAGCAGTACTTC.

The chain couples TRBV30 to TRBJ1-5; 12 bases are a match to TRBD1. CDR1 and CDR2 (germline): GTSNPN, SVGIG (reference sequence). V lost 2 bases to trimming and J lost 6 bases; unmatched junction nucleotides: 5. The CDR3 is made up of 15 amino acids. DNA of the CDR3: TGTGCCTGGAGTTACCGGGACAGGGGGCTTCAGCCCCAGCATTTT. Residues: CAWSYRDRGLQPQHF.

The CDR3 loop is CASTLQGARANEKLFF. For the CDR3, the DNA is TGCGCCAGCACCTTACAGGGGGCGCGGGCTAATGAAAAACTGTTTTTT. The chain carries TRBV4-1 and TRBJ1-4, with 9 bases fitting TRBD1. Trimming took 7 bases from V and 3 from J; bases not matched to a gene: 9. Germline V gene sequence: CDR1 MGHRA, CDR2 YSYEKL. The CDR3 contains 16 residues.

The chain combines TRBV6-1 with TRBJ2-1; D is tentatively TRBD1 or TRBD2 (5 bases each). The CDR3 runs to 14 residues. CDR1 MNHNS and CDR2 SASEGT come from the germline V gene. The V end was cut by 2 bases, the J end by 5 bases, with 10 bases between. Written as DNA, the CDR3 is TGTGCCAGCAGTGAATGGGACGGAAACAATGAGCAGTTCTTC. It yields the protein CASSEWDGNNEQFF.

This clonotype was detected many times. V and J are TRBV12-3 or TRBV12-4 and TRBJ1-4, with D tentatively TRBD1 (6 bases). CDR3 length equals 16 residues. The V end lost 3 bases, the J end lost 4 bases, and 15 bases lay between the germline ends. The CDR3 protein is CASSFKGGRGNEKLFF. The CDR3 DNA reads TGTGCCAGCAGTTTTAAGGGGGGAAGGGGTAATGAAAAACTGTTTTTT.

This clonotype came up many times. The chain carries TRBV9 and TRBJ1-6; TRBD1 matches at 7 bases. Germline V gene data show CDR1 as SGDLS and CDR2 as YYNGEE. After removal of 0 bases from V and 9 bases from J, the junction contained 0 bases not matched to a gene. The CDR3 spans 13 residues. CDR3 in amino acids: CASSVGQGSPLHF. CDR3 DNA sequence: TGTGCCAGCAGCGTAGGACAGGGTTCACCCCTCCACTTT.

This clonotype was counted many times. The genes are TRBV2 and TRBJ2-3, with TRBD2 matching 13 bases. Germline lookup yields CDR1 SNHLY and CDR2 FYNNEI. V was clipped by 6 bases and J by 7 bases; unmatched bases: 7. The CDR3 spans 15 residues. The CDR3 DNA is TGTGCCAGCAGGAAACCGGGACTAGCGGGGAATACGCAGTATTTT. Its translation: CASRKPGLAGNTQYF. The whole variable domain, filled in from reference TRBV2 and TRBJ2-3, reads EPEVTQTPSHQVTQMGQEVILRCVPISNHLYFYWYRQILGQKVEFLVSFYNNEISEKSEIFDDQFSVERPDGSNFTLKIRSTKLEDSAMYFCASRKPGLAGNTQYFGPGTRLTVL.

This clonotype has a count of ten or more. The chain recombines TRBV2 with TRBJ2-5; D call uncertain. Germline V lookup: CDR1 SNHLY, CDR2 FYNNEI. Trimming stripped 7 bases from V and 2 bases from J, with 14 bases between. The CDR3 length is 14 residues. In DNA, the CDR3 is TGTGCCAGCAAAGCCCCGCGACGACAAGAGACCCAGTACTTC. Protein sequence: CASKAPRRQETQYF.

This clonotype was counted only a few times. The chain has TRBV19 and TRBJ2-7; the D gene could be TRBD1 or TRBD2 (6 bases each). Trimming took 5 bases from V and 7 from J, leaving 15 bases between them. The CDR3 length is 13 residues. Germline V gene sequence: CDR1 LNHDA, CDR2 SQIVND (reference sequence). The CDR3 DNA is TGTGCCAGTAGTTCTGTGGGGGCGGGGGAGCAGTACTTC. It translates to CASSSVGAGEQYF.

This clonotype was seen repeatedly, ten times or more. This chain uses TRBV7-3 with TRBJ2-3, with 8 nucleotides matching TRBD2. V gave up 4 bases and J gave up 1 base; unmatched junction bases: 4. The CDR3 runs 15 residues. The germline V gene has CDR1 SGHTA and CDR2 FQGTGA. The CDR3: CASSYSGAGTDTQYF. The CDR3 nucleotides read TGTGCCAGCAGCTATAGCGGGGCCGGCACAGATACGCAGTATTTT.

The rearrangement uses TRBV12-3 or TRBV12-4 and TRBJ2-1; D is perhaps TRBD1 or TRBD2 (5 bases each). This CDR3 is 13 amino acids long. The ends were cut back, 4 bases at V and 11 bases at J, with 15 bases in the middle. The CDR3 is CASSYAGASKQFF. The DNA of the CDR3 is TGTGCCAGCAGTTATGCCGGGGCTAGCAAGCAGTTCTTC.

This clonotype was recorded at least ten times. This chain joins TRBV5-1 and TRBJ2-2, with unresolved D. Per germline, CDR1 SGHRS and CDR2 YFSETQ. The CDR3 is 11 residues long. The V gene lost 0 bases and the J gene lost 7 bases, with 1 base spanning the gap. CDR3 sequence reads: CASSLDGELFF. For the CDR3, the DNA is TGCGCCAGCAGCTTGGACGGGGAGCTGTTTTTT. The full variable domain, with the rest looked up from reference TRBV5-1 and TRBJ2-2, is KAGVTQTPRYLIKTRGQQVTLSCSPISGHRSVSWYQQTPGQGLQFLFEYFSETQRNKGNFPGRFSGRQFSNSRSEMNVSTLELGDSALYLCASSLDGELFFGEGSRLTVL.

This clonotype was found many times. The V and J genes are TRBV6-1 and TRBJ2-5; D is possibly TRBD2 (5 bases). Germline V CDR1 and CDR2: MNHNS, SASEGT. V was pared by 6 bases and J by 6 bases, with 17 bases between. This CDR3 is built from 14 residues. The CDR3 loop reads CASRTAGLLKTQYF. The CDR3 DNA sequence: TGTGCCAGCAGAACCGCGGGCCTCCTAAAGACCCAGTACTTC.

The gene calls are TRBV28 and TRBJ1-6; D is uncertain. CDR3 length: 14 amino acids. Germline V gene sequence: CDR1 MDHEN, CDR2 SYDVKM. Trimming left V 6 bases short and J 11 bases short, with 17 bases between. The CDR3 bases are TGTGCCAGCAGAACCCTCGGTGGAGGGCCACCCCTCCACTTT. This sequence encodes CASRTLGGGPPLHF.